Listed here are 8 T cell receptor beta chains from one sample, sequenced in a study of beta chain features in type 1 diabetes. Expressed TCRB transcripts got sequenced, as all isolated RNA was reverse transcribed. Produced via immunoSEQ multiplex PCR; TCRdb's table is partial and in-frame only. The sample records around 200,000 clones, about 12% being singletons. Sequences were obtained from central memory CD4+ T cells from blood. The receptor set was obtained from a woman between 18 and 29 years old in good health.

The chain recombines TRBV7-2 with TRBJ2-3, with D possibly TRBD1 on 6 matching bases. V was clipped by 1 base and J by 4 bases, with 12 bases between them. The V gene's germline CDR1 is SGHTA and CDR2 FQGNSA. This CDR3 contains 15 residues. The CDR3 DNA is TGTGCCAGCAGCTTAGATCAGGGGCGCCCAGATACGCAGTATTTT. Amino acids: CASSLDQGRPDTQYF.

This clone was counted only a few times. This sequence joins TRBV18 and TRBJ1-5; 7 bases line up with TRBD1. Germline CDR1 is KGHSH and CDR2 is LQKENI. The V gene end was trimmed by 6 bases and the J gene end by 0 bases; junction bases not matched to a gene: 5. The CDR3 sequence is 15 residues long. The CDR3 region has the DNA TGTGCCAGCTCGTCCGACAGGGTTAGCAATCAGCCCCAGCATTTT. Protein product: CASSSDRVSNQPQHF.

The gene calls are TRBV30 and TRBJ1-1; D gene unclear. V was clipped by 3 bases and J by 3 bases, with 11 bases between them. The CDR3 covers 13 residues. Looked up from germline, CDR1 is GTSNPN and CDR2 is SVGIG (reference sequence). The CDR3 nucleotides are TGTGCCTGGAGCCAAGAACGGTACACTGAAGCTTTCTTT. This codes for CAWSQERYTEAFF.

The genes are TRBV2 and TRBJ1-2; 8 bases line up with TRBD1. Losses at the gene ends were 7 bases for V and 3 bases for J; bases not matched to a gene: 4. This CDR3 is 13 amino acids long. Germline V gene sequence: CDR1 SNHLY, CDR2 FYNNEI. For the CDR3, the DNA is TGTGCCAGCATCCCGGGACAGGACTATGGCTACACCTTC. This codes for CASIPGQDYGYTF.

V gene TRBV28 combines with J gene TRBJ2-1; a weak D match, TRBD1 (8 bases). The CDR3 extends over 15 amino acids. Germline-derived CDR1 and CDR2 are MDHEN and SYDVKM. V was trimmed by 6 bases and J by 6 bases, leaving 18 bases between them. CDR3 region: CASSLRTGRGNEQFF. CDR3 bases: TGTGCCAGCAGCCTCCGGACAGGGAGGGGCAATGAGCAGTTCTTC.

This clone appeared a few times. The rearrangement joins TRBV20-1 to TRBJ2-3; possible D gene TRBD2, 5 bases. The CDR3 runs 11 residues. Trimming shortened V by 5 bases and J by 11 bases, and 14 bases separated the two germline ends. Germline CDR1 reads DFQATT; CDR2 reads SNEGSKA (reference sequence). For the CDR3, the DNA is TGCAGTGCTGTCCCCGGGATCGGGCAGTATTTT. As protein: CSAVPGIGQYF.

This clone was recorded a few times. V is TRBV6-5 and J is TRBJ2-1; TRBD2 aligns across 8 bases. The V gene's germline CDR1 is MNHEY and CDR2 SVGAGI. V was clipped by 0 bases and J by 9 bases; unmatched bases: 7. This CDR3 has 15 residues. The CDR3 protein is CASSYSFTSGSEQFF. The CDR3 coding sequence is TGTGCCAGCAGTTACTCGTTTACTAGCGGTAGTGAGCAGTTCTTC.

The chain uses TRBV9 and TRBJ2-1; D perhaps matches TRBD2 (7 bases). The CDR3 has 17 residues. V gave up 0 bases and J gave up 0 bases, with 13 bases separating them. Germline CDR1 reads SGDLS; CDR2 reads YYNGEE. CDR3 loop: CASSVGGGGSSYNEQFF. The CDR3 nucleotides read TGTGCCAGCAGCGTAGGGGGGGGCGGCAGCTCCTACAATGAGCAGTTCTTC.